This TCR beta chain was captured in a study of cytomegalovirus exposure and HLA in healthy donors. Across the study: The 550 to 800 first-cohort repertoires and the 95 to 150 validation repertoires shared the same platform, a later analysis reported.

Study results and limitations: Rarity marked most TCR sequences, yet some public TCRs occurred in many donors. Cytomegalovirus status was reportedly diagnosed by the classifier with high sensitivity and specificity. According to the study, 160 or so TCR beta chains were cytomegalovirus-associated.

To note about this clone: Its specificity is unknown.

Profiling relied on immunoSEQ multiplex PCR, and the TCRdb table lists in-frame clones only, not all of them. The sample lists some 170,000 clones, about 95% seen once, with 0.89% in the top ten. The CDR3 is made up of 15 amino acids. Germline V lookup: CDR1 SGHTA, CDR2 FQGTGA. Trimming at V came to 3 bases and at J to 5 bases, leaving 2 bases not matched to a gene. The J gene is TRBJ2-1, the V gene TRBV7-3; 12 nucleotides agree with TRBD2. Source material: PBMCs. The origin of this receptor is a woman younger than 30 in good health and CMV-seronegative. For the CDR3, the DNA is TGTGCCAGCAGCTTGACTAGCGGGGGCAACAATGAGCAGTTCTTC. Encoded protein: CASSLTSGGNNEQFF.